These 18 T cell receptor beta chains share one sample of origin, sequenced in a study of cytomegalovirus exposure and HLA in healthy donors. With 60 Vbeta and 13 Jbeta primers, the PCR was carried out. Using immunoSEQ multiplex PCR, the repertoire was profiled, and TCRdb retains in-frame clones only, with some absent. This sample has about 160,000 clones, with around four fifths found just once. Sequenced: PBMCs. The receptors were gathered from a woman between 50 and 59 years old in good health and CMV-seronegative.

The chain uses TRBV9 and TRBJ1-4; D call uncertain. Trimming shortened V by 0 bases and J by 3 bases, and 12 bases separated the two germline ends. The CDR3 runs 16 residues. Germline-derived CDR1 and CDR2 are SGDLS and YYNGEE. The CDR3 DNA reads as TGTGCCAGCAGCGTAGCTATAGATAGATCTAATGAAAAACTGTTTTTT. Amino acid sequence: CASSVAIDRSNEKLFF.

This clone was seen a single time. This sequence joins TRBV7-9 and TRBJ1-6; D is ambiguous. There are 13 residues in the CDR3. Looked up from germline, CDR1 is SEHNR and CDR2 is FQNEAQ (reference sequence). With 3 bases removed from V and 7 bases from J, the gap between germline ends came to 7 bases. CDR3 protein: CASSFQQNSPLHF. The CDR3 DNA reads TGTGCCAGCAGCTTCCAACAAAATTCACCCCTCCACTTT.

The rearrangement uses TRBV14 and TRBJ2-1; TRBD2 matches at 7 bases. The CDR3 consists of 15 residues. The germline CDR1 and CDR2 sequences are SGHDN and FVKESK. Trimming took 4 bases from V and 6 from J; bases not matched to a gene: 9. CDR3 DNA sequence: TGTGCCAGCAGCCTTTTGGGGGAGGGCCCCAATGAGCAGTTCTTC. This translates into CASSLLGEGPNEQFF.

This chain uses TRBV28 with TRBJ2-4; 10 nucleotides align to TRBD1. J lost 0 bases, V lost 1 base, and 18 bases had no gene match. Germline CDR1 is MDHEN and CDR2 is SYDVKM. This CDR3 is built from 22 residues. CDR3 DNA sequence: TGTGCCAGCAGTTTATATCTTGGGGCCCCGGGACAGGGGATCTTAGCCAAAAACATTCAGTACTTC. Its translation is CASSLYLGAPGQGILAKNIQYF. Full variable domain (rest looked up from reference TRBV28 and TRBJ2-4): DVKVTQSSRYLVKRTGEKVFLECVQDMDHENMFWYRQDPGLGLRLIYFSYDVKMKEKGDIPEGYSVSREKKERFSLILESASTNQTSMYLCASSLYLGAPGQGILAKNIQYFGAGTRLSVL.

The chain uses TRBV7-8 and TRBJ2-1; D is perhaps TRBD1 (5 bases). The germline V gene encodes CDR1 SGHVS and CDR2 FQNEAQ. The CDR3 is 15 residues long. The V gene lost 1 base and the J gene lost 8 bases, with 15 bases spanning the gap. The CDR3 DNA sequence: TGTGCCAGCAGCTTAGTCGTAGTAAGGGGTGATGAGCAGTTCTTC. It yields the protein CASSLVVVRGDEQFF.

The rearrangement joins TRBV19 to TRBJ2-1, with D unclear. Trimming stripped 3 bases from V and 4 bases from J, with 13 bases between. Germline CDR1 is LNHDA and CDR2 is SQIVND (reference sequence). The CDR3 spans 15 residues. DNA of the CDR3: TGTGCCAGTAGTATGAGGCCAAATACATACAATGAGCAGTTCTTC. Translated, it gives CASSMRPNTYNEQFF. The variable domain in full, completed from reference TRBV19 and TRBJ2-1, reads DGGITQSPKYLFRKEGQNVTLSCEQNLNHDAMYWYRQDPGQGLRLIYYSQIVNDFQKGDIAEGYSVSREKKESFPLTVTSAQKNPTAFYLCASSMRPNTYNEQFFGPGTRLTVL.

The genes are TRBV5-4 and TRBJ2-5; 9 bases align to TRBD2. The DNA end favors TRBJ2-7, so the J call may be wrong. The CDR3 length is 16 residues. Germline values: CDR1 SGHNT, CDR2 YYREEE (reference sequence). This chain's CDR3 is CASSPYSGGSSYEQYF. The CDR3 DNA reads as TGTGCCAGCAGCCCCTATAGCGGGGGAAGCTCCTACGAGCAGTACTTC.

The rearrangement joins TRBV2 to TRBJ2-3; D remains unclear. CDR1 is SNHLY, CDR2 FYNNEI, per germline. The CDR3 length is 12 residues. Trimming removed 6 bases at V and 5 bases at J, with 9 bases between. DNA of the CDR3: TGTGCCAGCAGCCTTAGAGGAGATACGCAGTATTTT. Its protein product is CASSLRGDTQYF.

The chain recombines TRBV27 with TRBJ1-3; no definite D call. V gave up 2 bases and J gave up 2 bases, with 7 bases separating them. The CDR3 totals 14 residues. The germline CDR1 and CDR2 sequences are MNHEY and SMNVEV (reference sequence). Written as DNA, the CDR3 is TGTGCCAGCAGTTTAAGAGTACCTGGAAACACCATATATTTT. Translation gives CASSLRVPGNTIYF.

In DNA, the CDR3 is TGTGCCAGCAGAGAGACTAGCGGGTTACCCTACAATGAGCAGTTCTTC. Translating it yields CASRETSGLPYNEQFF. The genes are TRBV28 and TRBJ2-1; 10 bases agree with TRBD2. The CDR3 consists of 16 residues. With V trimmed by 6 bases and J by 2 bases, 7 bases remained unmatched. CDR1 and CDR2 from the germline V gene are MDHEN and SYDVKM.

This rearrangement joins TRBV5-1 to TRBJ2-3; maybe TRBD2 (5 bases). The CDR3 spans 14 residues. Germline V gene sequence: CDR1 SGHRS, CDR2 YFSETQ. V dropped 2 bases and J dropped 2 bases, with 9 bases sitting between them. The CDR3 loop is CASSFSDLTDTQYF. As DNA, the CDR3 is TGCGCCAGCAGCTTTAGCGACCTCACAGATACGCAGTATTTT.

The V and J genes are TRBV5-1 and TRBJ1-3; D is unresolved. The germline V gene encodes CDR1 SGHRS and CDR2 YFSETQ. The CDR3 contains 15 residues. Trimming cost V 4 bases and J 0 bases, with 11 bases left between them. CDR3 protein: CASSRDTDSGNTIYF. CDR3 bases: TGCGCCAGCAGCCGGGATACAGACTCTGGAAACACCATATATTTT.

This sequence joins TRBV4-2 and TRBJ1-1, with a weak D call TRBD1 (5 bases). Germline CDR1 reads LGHNA; CDR2 reads YNFKEQ. This CDR3 is 16 amino acids long. Trimming left V 0 bases short and J 2 bases short, with 13 bases between. For the CDR3, the DNA is TGTGCCAGCAGCCAAGATCCCACCAGGGCCAACACTGAAGCTTTCTTT. It is translated as CASSQDPTRANTEAFF.

This clone came up a few times. This chain joins TRBV6-1 and TRBJ1-3; 8 nucleotides align to TRBD1. The CDR3 has 15 residues. Germline V lookup: CDR1 MNHNS, CDR2 SASEGT. Losses at the gene ends were 10 bases for V and 2 bases for J; bases not matched to a gene: 10. CDR3 nucleotide sequence: TGTGCCATCGATACCTCAGGGGGCGCTGGAAACACCATATATTTT. Its protein product is CAIDTSGGAGNTIYF.

This chain joins TRBV29-1 and TRBJ1-3, with unresolved D. CDR1 and CDR2 (germline): SQVTM, ANQGSEA. V lost 4 bases, J lost 10 bases, and 14 bases lay in between. The length of the CDR3 is 12 residues. CDR3 residues: CSVGGSGMTIYF. CDR3 sequence (DNA): TGCAGCGTTGGGGGTTCGGGGATGACCATATATTTT.

This clone was detected only once. The V and J genes are TRBV28 and TRBJ1-1, with 7 bases matching TRBD1. The germline V gene encodes CDR1 MDHEN and CDR2 SYDVKM. The CDR3 has 15 residues. V lost 6 bases to trimming and J lost 6 bases; unmatched junction nucleotides: 13. Here the CDR3 reads CASRLIQGRMAEAFF. CDR3 bases: TGTGCCAGCAGACTAATACAGGGGAGGATGGCTGAAGCTTTCTTT. The complete variable domain, with remaining parts taken from reference TRBV28 and TRBJ1-1, reads DVKVTQSSRYLVKRTGEKVFLECVQDMDHENMFWYRQDPGLGLRLIYFSYDVKMKEKGDIPEGYSVSREKKERFSLILESASTNQTSMYLCASRLIQGRMAEAFFGQGTRLTVV.

The J gene is TRBJ2-3, the V gene TRBV7-9, with a tentative D call TRBD2 (7 bases). With 5 bases removed from V and 0 bases from J, the gap between germline ends came to 18 bases. Germline V gene data show CDR1 as SEHNR and CDR2 as FQNEAQ (reference sequence). This CDR3 is built from 17 residues. CDR3 coding DNA: TGTGCCAGCAGCCTACAAGCGGGACAACTTAGCACAGATACGCAGTATTTT. Protein sequence: CASSLQAGQLSTDTQYF.

The CDR3 is CASSQVAGGGTDTQYF. In DNA form, the CDR3 reads TGTGCCAGCAGCCAAGTCGCGGGGGGGGGAACAGATACGCAGTATTTT. The J gene is TRBJ2-3, the V gene TRBV4-2, with TRBD2 matching 9 bases. This CDR3 contains 16 residues. Germline V gene lookup returns CDR1 LGHNA and CDR2 YNFKEQ. With 1 base clipped from V and 3 bases from J, the junction kept 5 bases outside the gene matches.